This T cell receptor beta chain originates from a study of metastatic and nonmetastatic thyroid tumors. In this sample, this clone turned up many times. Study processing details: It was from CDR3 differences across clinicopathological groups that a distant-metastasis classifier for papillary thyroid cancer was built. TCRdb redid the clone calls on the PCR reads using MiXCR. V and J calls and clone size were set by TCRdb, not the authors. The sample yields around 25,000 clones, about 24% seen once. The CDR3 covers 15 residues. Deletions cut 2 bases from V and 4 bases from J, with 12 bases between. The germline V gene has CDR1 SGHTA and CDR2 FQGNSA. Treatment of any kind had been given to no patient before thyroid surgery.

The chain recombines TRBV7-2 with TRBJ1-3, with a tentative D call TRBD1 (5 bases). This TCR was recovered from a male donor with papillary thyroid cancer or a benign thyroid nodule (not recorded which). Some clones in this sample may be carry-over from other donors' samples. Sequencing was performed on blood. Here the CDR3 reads CASSLQGALGNTIYF. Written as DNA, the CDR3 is TGTGCCAGCAGCTTACAGGGCGCCTTAGGAAACACCATATATTTT.